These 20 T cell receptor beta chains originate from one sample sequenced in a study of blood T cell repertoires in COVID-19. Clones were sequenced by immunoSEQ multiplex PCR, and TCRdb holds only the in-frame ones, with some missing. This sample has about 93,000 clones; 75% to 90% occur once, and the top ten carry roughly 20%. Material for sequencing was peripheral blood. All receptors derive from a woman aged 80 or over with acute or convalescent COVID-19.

CDR3: CASTPGDMSNQPQHF. CDR3 in DNA: TGTGCCAGCACCCCAGGGGACATGAGCAATCAGCCCCAGCATTTT. V gene TRBV6-6 combines with J gene TRBJ1-5, with a possible D match to TRBD1 (6 bases). The CDR3 loop spans 15 amino acids. V shed 7 bases and J shed 1 base, with 14 bases lying between them. Germline CDR1 MNHNY, CDR2 SVGAGI (reference sequence).

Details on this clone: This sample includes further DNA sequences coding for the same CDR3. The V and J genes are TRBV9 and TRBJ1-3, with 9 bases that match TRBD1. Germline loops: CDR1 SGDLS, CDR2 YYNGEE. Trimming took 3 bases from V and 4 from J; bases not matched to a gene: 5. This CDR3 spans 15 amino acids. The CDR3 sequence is CASSAQGAPGNTIYF. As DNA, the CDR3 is TGTGCCAGCAGCGCACAGGGGGCGCCCGGAAACACCATATATTTT.

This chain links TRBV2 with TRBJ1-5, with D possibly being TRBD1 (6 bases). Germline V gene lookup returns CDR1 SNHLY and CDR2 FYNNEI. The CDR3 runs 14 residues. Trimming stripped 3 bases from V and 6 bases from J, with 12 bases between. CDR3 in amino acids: CASSEQGRGQPQHF. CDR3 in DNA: TGTGCCAGCAGTGAGCAGGGGAGGGGTCAGCCCCAGCATTTT.

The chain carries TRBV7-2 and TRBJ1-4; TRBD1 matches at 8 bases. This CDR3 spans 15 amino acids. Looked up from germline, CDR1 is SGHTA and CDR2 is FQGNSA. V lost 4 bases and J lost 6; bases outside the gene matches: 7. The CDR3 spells CASSSTGAWDEKLFF. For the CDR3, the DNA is TGTGCCAGCAGCTCGACAGGGGCGTGGGATGAAAAACTGTTTTTT. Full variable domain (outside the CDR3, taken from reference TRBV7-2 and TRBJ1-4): GAGVSQSPSNKVTEKGKDVELRCDPISGHTALYWYRQSLGQGLEFLIYFQGNSAPDKSGLPSDRFSAERTGGSVSTLTIQRTQQEDSAVYLCASSSTGAWDEKLFFGSGTQLSVL.

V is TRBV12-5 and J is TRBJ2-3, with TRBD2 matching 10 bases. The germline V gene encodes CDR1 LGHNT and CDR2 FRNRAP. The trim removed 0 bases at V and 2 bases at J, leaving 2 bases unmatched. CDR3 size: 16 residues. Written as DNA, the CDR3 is TGTGCTAGTGGTTTGGTAGCGGGGGGGATCACAGATACGCAGTATTTT. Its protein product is CASGLVAGGITDTQYF. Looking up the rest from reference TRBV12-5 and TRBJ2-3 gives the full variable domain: DARVTQTPRHKVTEMGQEVTMRCQPILGHNTVFWYRQTMMQGLELLAYFRNRAPLDDSGMPKDRFSAEMPDATLATLKIQPSEPRDSAVYFCASGLVAGGITDTQYFGPGTRLTVL.

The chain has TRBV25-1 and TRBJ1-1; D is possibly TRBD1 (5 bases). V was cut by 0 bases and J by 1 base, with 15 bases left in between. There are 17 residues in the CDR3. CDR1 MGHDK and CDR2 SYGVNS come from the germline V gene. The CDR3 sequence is CASSEYGAVKGNTEAFF. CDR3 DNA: TGTGCCAGCAGTGAATATGGGGCAGTTAAAGGGAACACTGAAGCTTTCTTT.

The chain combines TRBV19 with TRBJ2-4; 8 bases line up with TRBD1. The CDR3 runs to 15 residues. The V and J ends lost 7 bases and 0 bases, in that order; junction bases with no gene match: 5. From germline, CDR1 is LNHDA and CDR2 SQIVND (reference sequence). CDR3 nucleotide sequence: TGTGCCAGTAACCCGACAGGGGTAGCCAAAAACATTCAGTACTTC. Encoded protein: CASNPTGVAKNIQYF.

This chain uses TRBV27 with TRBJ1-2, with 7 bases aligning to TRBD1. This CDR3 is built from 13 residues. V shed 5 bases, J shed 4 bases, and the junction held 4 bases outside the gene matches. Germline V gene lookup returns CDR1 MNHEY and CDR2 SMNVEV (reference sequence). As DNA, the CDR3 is TGTGCCAGCAGTCTACAGGGGAGCTATGGCTACACCTTC. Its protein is CASSLQGSYGYTF.

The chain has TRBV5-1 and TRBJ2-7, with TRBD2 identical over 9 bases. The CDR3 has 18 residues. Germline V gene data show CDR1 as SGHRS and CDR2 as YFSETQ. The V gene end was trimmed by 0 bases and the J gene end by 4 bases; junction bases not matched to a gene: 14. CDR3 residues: CASSLGGGGALGLYEQYF. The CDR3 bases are TGCGCCAGCAGCTTGGGGGGCGGGGGGGCCCTGGGCTTATACGAGCAGTACTTC. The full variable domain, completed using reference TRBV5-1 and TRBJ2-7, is KAGVTQTPRYLIKTRGQQVTLSCSPISGHRSVSWYQQTPGQGLQFLFEYFSETQRNKGNFPGRFSGRQFSNSRSEMNVSTLELGDSALYLCASSLGGGGALGLYEQYFGPGTRLTVT.

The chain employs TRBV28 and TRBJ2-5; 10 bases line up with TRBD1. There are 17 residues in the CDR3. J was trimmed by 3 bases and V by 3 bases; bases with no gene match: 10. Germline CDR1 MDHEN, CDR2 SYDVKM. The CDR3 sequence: CASSFRGQGVVEETQYF. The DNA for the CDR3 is TGTGCCAGCAGTTTTCGAGGACAGGGGGTGGTCGAAGAGACCCAGTACTTC.

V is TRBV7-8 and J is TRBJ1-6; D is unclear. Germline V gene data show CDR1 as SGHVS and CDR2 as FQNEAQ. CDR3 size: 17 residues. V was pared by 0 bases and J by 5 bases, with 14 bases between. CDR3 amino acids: CASSLAPRALDNSPLHF. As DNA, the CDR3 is TGTGCCAGCAGCTTAGCGCCGAGGGCCCTGGATAATTCACCCCTCCACTTT.

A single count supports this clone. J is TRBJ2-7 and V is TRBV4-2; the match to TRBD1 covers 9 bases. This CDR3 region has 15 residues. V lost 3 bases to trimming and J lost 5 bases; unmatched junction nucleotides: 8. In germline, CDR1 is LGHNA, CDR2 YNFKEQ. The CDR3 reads CASSQPTGGRDEQYF. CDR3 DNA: TGTGCCAGCAGCCAGCCGACAGGGGGTAGAGACGAGCAGTACTTC.

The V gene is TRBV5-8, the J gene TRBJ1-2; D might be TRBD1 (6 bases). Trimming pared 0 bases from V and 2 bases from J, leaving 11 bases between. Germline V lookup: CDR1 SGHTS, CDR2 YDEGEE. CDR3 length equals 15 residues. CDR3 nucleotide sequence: TGTGCCAGCAGCTTGGCCGGACAGTCCAACTATGGCTACACCTTC. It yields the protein CASSLAGQSNYGYTF.

The DNA for the CDR3 is TGTGCCAGCAGCCGACAGCTGAATTCACCCCTCCACTTT. Protein: CASSRQLNSPLHF. This chain joins TRBV27 and TRBJ1-6, with D maybe TRBD1 (5 bases). The V gene's germline CDR1 is MNHEY and CDR2 SMNVEV (reference sequence). V was clipped by 6 bases and J by 7 bases, with 10 bases between them. The CDR3 length is 13 residues.

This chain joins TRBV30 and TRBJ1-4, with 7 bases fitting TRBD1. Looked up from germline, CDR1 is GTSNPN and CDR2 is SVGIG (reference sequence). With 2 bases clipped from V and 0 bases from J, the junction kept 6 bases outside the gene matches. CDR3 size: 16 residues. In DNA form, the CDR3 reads TGTGCCTGGAGTAGGGGGACAGTTGCAACTAATGAAAAACTGTTTTTT. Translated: CAWSRGTVATNEKLFF.

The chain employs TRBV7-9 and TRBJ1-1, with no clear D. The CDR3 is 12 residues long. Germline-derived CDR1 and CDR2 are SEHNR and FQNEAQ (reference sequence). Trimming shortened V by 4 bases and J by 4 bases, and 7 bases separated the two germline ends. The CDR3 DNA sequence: TGTGCCAGCAGCTCGGGTACCACTGAAGCTTTCTTT. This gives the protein CASSSGTTEAFF.

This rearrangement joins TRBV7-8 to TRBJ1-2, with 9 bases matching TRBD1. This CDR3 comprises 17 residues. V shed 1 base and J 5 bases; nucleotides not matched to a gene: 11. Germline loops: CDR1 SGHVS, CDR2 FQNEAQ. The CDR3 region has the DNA TGTGCCAGCAGCTTAGGGGGACAGGGATTGGGGCCTTATGGCTACACCTTC. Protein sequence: CASSLGGQGLGPYGYTF. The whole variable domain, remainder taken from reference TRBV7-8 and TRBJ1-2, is GAGVSQSPRYKVAKRGQDVALRCDPISGHVSLFWYQQALGQGPEFLTYFQNEAQLDKSGLPSDRFFAERPEGSVSTLKIQRTQQEDSAVYLCASSLGGQGLGPYGYTFGSGTRLTVV.

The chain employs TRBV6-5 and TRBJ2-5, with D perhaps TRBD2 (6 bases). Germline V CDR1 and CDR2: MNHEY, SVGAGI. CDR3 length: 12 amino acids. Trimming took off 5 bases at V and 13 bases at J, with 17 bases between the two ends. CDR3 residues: CASSMTRMGPYF. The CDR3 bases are TGTGCCAGCAGTATGACTAGAATGGGGCCGTACTTC.

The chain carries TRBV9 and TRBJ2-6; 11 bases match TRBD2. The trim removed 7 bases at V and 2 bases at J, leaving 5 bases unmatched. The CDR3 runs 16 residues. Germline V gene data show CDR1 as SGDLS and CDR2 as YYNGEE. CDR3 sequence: CASRSGGAPGANVLTF. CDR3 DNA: TGTGCCAGCCGTAGCGGGGGGGCCCCTGGGGCCAACGTCCTGACTTTC.

CDR3 coding DNA: TGTGCCAGCTCACCATCGGGGGGATACACTGAAGCTTTCTTT. As protein: CASSPSGGYTEAFF. This sequence joins TRBV18 and TRBJ1-1, with D possibly being TRBD1 (5 bases). The V gene's germline CDR1 is KGHSH and CDR2 LQKENI. This CDR3 region has 14 residues. The V gene lost 2 bases and the J gene lost 3 bases, with 10 bases spanning the gap. Full variable domain (missing parts from reference TRBV18 and TRBJ1-1): NAGVMQNPRHLVRRRGQEARLRCSPMKGHSHVYWYRQLPEEGLKFMVYLQKENIIDESGMPKERFSAEFPKEGPSILRIQQVVRGDSAAYFCASSPSGGYTEAFFGQGTRLTVV.